The 24 T cell receptor beta chains below come from one sample, sequenced in a study of Graves' ophthalmopathy and Graves' hyperthyroidism (dated by TCRdb to 2016 to 2019). These reads were obtained on an Illumina HiSeq 2000. TCR beta CDR3 regions were amplified from RNA transcripts for repertoire sequencing. The first round of RT-PCR was done with HTBI primers and the Qiagen OneStep RT-PCR kit, and was followed by a second round of multiplex PCR, then size selection and purification. TCRdb reprocessed the public reads (quality trimming at Q25 with fastp, clone calling with MiXCR) and kept in-frame beta chains. Rows merge per CDR3 protein into single entries with the most common DNA and genes. The sample data list more than 1,000,000 distinct CDR3 sequences, and roughly 35% of these were observed just once. 8.5% to 14% of the sample rests with the top ten. Material: peripheral blood or thyroid tissue (not recorded which). Receptor source: an adult man with Graves' hyperthyroidism.

This clonotype was seen a few times. The J gene is TRBJ2-5, the V gene TRBV20-1; TRBD1 aligns across 10 bases. The CDR3 has 14 amino acids. CDR1 and CDR2 (germline): DFQATT, SNEGSKA (reference sequence). Trimming cost V 2 bases and J 5 bases; bases outside gene matches: 5. DNA of the CDR3: TGCAGTGCTAGAACGGTGGGACAGGGGGAGACCCAGTACTTC. This codes for CSARTVGQGETQYF.

This clonotype came up a few times. The chain links TRBV9 to TRBJ1-6, with 8 bases aligning to TRBD1. This CDR3 region has 15 residues. In germline, CDR1 is SGDLS, CDR2 YYNGEE. V lost 4 bases, J lost 10 bases, and 10 bases stayed unmatched. The CDR3 bases are TGTGCCAGCAGCTTCTCCGGGACAGGTGCCTCACCCCTCCACTTT. Protein product: CASSFSGTGASPLHF.

This clonotype was seen more than once but under ten times. This sequence joins TRBV12-3 or TRBV12-4 and TRBJ1-5, with D tentatively TRBD1 (5 bases). Between the trimmed V and J ends, which lost 3 bases and 5 bases, there was a span of 14 bases. CDR3 size: 15 residues. This chain's CDR3 is CASSFSWGPDQPQHF. CDR3 DNA: TGTGCCAGCAGTTTTAGTTGGGGACCCGATCAGCCCCAGCATTTT.

The chain employs TRBV7-2 and TRBJ2-7; either TRBD1 or TRBD2 may fit D (5 bases each). This CDR3 comprises 15 residues. Trimming left V 6 bases short and J 2 bases short, with 17 bases between. Germline-derived CDR1 and CDR2 are SGHTA and FQGNSA. CDR3: CASRAGTFGPYEQYF. CDR3 nucleotides: TGTGCCAGCAGGGCCGGGACCTTCGGTCCCTACGAGCAGTACTTC.

The chain is built from TRBV6-5 and TRBJ1-4, with D tentatively TRBD1 (6 bases). V lost 6 bases and J 2 bases, leaving 19 bases between the germline ends. Looked up from germline, CDR1 is MNHEY and CDR2 is SVGAGI. This CDR3 is 17 amino acids long. CDR3 protein: CASRNSGTSNTNEKLFF. Here the CDR3 DNA reads TGTGCCAGCAGGAACTCCGGGACAAGCAATACTAATGAAAAACTGTTTTTT.

There are many counts of this clonotype. The J gene is TRBJ1-5, the V gene TRBV2; 7 bases fit TRBD1. The germline gives CDR1 SNHLY, CDR2 FYNNEI. With V trimmed by 7 bases and J by 4 bases, 10 bases remained unmatched. The CDR3 is 15 amino acids. CDR3 in DNA: TGTGCCAGCACGACGACCAGGGGGGCAAATCAGCCCCAGCATTTT. It codes for CASTTTRGANQPQHF.

This chain links TRBV6-6 with TRBJ2-5, with D maybe TRBD2 (6 bases). Germline assignment: CDR1 MNHNY and CDR2 SVGAGI (reference sequence). Trimming took 6 bases from V and 3 from J, leaving 14 bases between them. The CDR3 totals 14 residues. DNA of the CDR3: TGTGCCAGCAGAACACTAGCCGTAAAAGAGACCCAGTACTTC. Amino acids: CASRTLAVKETQYF.

This clonotype was recorded many times. The J gene is TRBJ1-6, the V gene TRBV6-5; D is uncertain. The CDR3 length is 14 residues. Trimming took off 5 bases at V and 10 bases at J, with 15 bases between the two ends. The germline gives CDR1 MNHEY, CDR2 SVGAGI. The DNA of the CDR3 is TGTGCCAGCAGTGAGGACCTGGGCTGGTCACCCCTCCACTTT. This encodes CASSEDLGWSPLHF.

The genes are TRBV19 and TRBJ2-7; 7 nucleotides align to TRBD1. The CDR3 extends over 14 amino acids. The V and J ends lost 6 bases and 3 bases, in that order; junction bases with no gene match: 8. Germline V gene sequence: CDR1 LNHDA, CDR2 SQIVND (reference sequence). The chain's CDR3 is CASSRDRSFYEQYF. The CDR3, as DNA: TGTGCCAGTAGCCGGGACAGAAGTTTCTACGAGCAGTACTTC.

This clonotype was seen a few times. The J gene is TRBJ1-5, the V gene TRBV30, with 8 bases identical to TRBD1. Per germline, CDR1 GTSNPN and CDR2 SVGIG (reference sequence). CDR3 length: 14 amino acids. V was pared by 2 bases and J by 6 bases, with 6 bases of the junction left unmatched. The CDR3 sequence is CAWSTGQGVQPQHF. CDR3 DNA sequence: TGTGCCTGGAGTACAGGACAGGGAGTTCAGCCCCAGCATTTT.

Many counts were recorded for this clonotype. The gene calls are TRBV7-9 and TRBJ2-7; D possibly matches TRBD1 or TRBD2 (5 bases each). Germline CDR1 is SEHNR and CDR2 is FQNEAQ (reference sequence). The germline V and J ends were trimmed by 3 bases and 3 bases, with 18 bases remaining between them. This CDR3 is built from 16 residues. For the CDR3, the DNA is TGTGCCAGCAGCTTGCAGGGATTGGGGACGGTCTACGAGCAGTACTTC. This translates into CASSLQGLGTVYEQYF.

This CDR3 reads CASSPNPRDRWYEQYF. Here the CDR3 DNA reads TGTGCCAGCAGCCCGAATCCCCGGGACAGGTGGTACGAGCAGTACTTC. The chain combines TRBV7-2 with TRBJ2-7, with 8 bases that match TRBD1. V lost 5 bases to trimming and J lost 4 bases; unmatched junction nucleotides: 13. The CDR3 has 16 amino acids. Looked up from germline, CDR1 is SGHTA and CDR2 is FQGNSA.

This clonotype occurred a few times. The rearrangement joins TRBV4-3 to TRBJ1-4; no clear D. Between the trimmed V and J ends, which lost 7 bases and 7 bases, there was a span of 13 bases. Germline loops: CDR1 LGHNA, CDR2 YSLEER. The length of the CDR3 is 13 residues. The DNA for the CDR3 is TGCGCCAGCACAAGAAGAGAGGGTGAAAAACTGTTTTTT. This translates into CASTRREGEKLFF.

The rearrangement joins TRBV12-3 or TRBV12-4 to TRBJ2-5, with 7 positions matching TRBD1. After removal of 6 bases from V and 4 bases from J, the junction contained 11 bases not matched to a gene. The CDR3 runs to 15 residues. The CDR3 region has the DNA TGTGCCAGCAGCCTGGGACAGTCGAAATCAGAGACCCAGTACTTC. It is translated as CASSLGQSKSETQYF.

J is TRBJ2-5 and V is TRBV10-3; D not resolved. This CDR3 has 13 amino acids. Germline lookup yields CDR1 ENHRY and CDR2 SYGVKD. CDR3 DNA: TGTGCTAGGGTATCGGGCAAGGTGGAGACCCAGTACTTC. Translation: CARVSGKVETQYF.

This clonotype was seen at least ten times. The chain employs TRBV11-2 and TRBJ1-2; tentative D call: TRBD1 (5 bases). Per the germline V gene, CDR1 is SGHAT and CDR2 is FQNNGV. CDR3 length: 14 residues. Between the trimmed V and J ends, which lost 7 bases and 2 bases, there was a span of 14 bases. CDR3 in DNA: TGTGCCAGCAAAGCCCAGGGTGGGAACTATGGCTACACCTTC. Protein sequence: CASKAQGGNYGYTF.

This clonotype was seen more than once but under ten times. The chain combines TRBV4-1 with TRBJ1-1; D is perhaps TRBD1 (5 bases). V was shortened by 4 bases and J by 3 bases, with 18 bases between the two germline ends. Germline V gene lookup returns CDR1 MGHRA and CDR2 YSYEKL. The length of the CDR3 is 16 residues. CDR3 nucleotides: TGCGCCAGCAGCCCCTTCGTCCCGGGGCTAGACACTGAAGCTTTCTTT. Translation: CASSPFVPGLDTEAFF.

About this clonotype: At one boundary the junction diverges from the germline segment, which might be a read error. The chain links TRBV19 to TRBJ2-2; D is possibly TRBD1 or TRBD2 (6 bases each). The germline V gene has CDR1 LNHDA and CDR2 SQIVND (reference sequence). The CDR3 contains 16 residues. CDR3 in amino acids: CASTISGGRNTGELFF. The CDR3 nucleotides are TGTGCCAGTACTATATCCGGGGGCCGCAACACCGGGGAGCTGTTTTTT.

This clonotype was counted many times. This chain connects TRBV15 to TRBJ1-4; 10 bases line up with TRBD1. With 0 bases clipped from V and 14 bases from J, the junction kept 12 bases outside the gene matches. The CDR3 length is 16 residues. CDR1 LNHNV and CDR2 YYDKDF come from the germline V gene (reference sequence). CDR3 in amino acids: CATSRDSGTGDLRLFF. The CDR3 bases are TGTGCCACCAGCAGAGACTCCGGGACAGGGGACCTTAGGCTGTTTTTT.

This sequence joins TRBV20-1 and TRBJ1-4; TRBD1 might be the D (5 bases). Germline-derived CDR1 and CDR2 are DFQATT and SNEGSKA (reference sequence). The CDR3 length is 13 residues. V was pared by 7 bases and J by 0 bases, with 9 bases between. DNA for the CDR3: TGCAGTGTTAGGACAACAACTAATGAAAAACTGTTTTTT. Encoded protein: CSVRTTTNEKLFF.

Remarks on this clonotype: A much larger clone lies one base from this, so it may be a read error. The chain carries TRBV5-1 and TRBJ2-7; 8 bases line up with TRBD2. The CDR3 has 15 residues. The germline V gene has CDR1 SGHRS and CDR2 YFSETQ. CDR3 nucleotides: TGCGCCAGCAGCTTTAGCGGTAGCGGGATCTACGAGCACTACTTC. As protein: CASSFSGSGIYEHYF.

This clonotype was seen more than once but under ten times. The junction departs from germline at one end; a sequencing error may be responsible. The chain uses TRBV10-2 and TRBJ1-2, with 7 bases identical to TRBD1. This CDR3 region has 13 residues. CDR1 is WSHSY and CDR2 is SAAADI in the germline V gene. CDR3 sequence reads: CASSGGQSYGYTF. The DNA of the CDR3 is TGTGCCAGCTCAGGGGGACAGTCATATGGCTACACCTTC.

The table lists this clonotype with many counts. The J gene is TRBJ2-6, the V gene TRBV24-1; D uncertain. V lost 2 bases, J lost 0 bases, and 4 bases lay in between. Germline V gene data show CDR1 as KGHDR and CDR2 as SFDVKD. The CDR3 spans 15 residues. CDR3: CATSDWRSGANVLTF. Here the CDR3 DNA reads TGTGCCACCAGTGATTGGCGCTCTGGGGCCAACGTCCTGACTTTC.

V usage is TRBV29-1 and J usage is TRBJ1-3; perhaps TRBD1 as D (6 bases). CDR3 length: 16 amino acids. V lost 6 bases, J lost 0 bases, and 18 bases lay in between. Germline lookup yields CDR1 SQVTM and CDR2 ANQGSEA. The CDR3 loop is CSVGAGVTSSGNTIYF. The CDR3 DNA sequence: TGCAGCGTGGGGGCAGGGGTTACGAGCTCTGGAAACACCATATATTTT.